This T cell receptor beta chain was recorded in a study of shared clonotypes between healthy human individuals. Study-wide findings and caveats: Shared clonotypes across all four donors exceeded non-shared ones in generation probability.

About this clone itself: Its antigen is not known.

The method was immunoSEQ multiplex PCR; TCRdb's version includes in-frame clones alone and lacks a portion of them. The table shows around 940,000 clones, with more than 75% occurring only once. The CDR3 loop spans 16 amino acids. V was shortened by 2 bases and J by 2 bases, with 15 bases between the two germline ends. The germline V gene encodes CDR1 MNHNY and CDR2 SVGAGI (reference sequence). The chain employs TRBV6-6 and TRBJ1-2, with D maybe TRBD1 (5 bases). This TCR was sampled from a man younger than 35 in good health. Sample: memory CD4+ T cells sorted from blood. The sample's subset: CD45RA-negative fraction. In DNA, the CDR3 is TGTGCCAGCAGTTACCCGCTAGGGTCAGGGAACTATGGCTACACCTTC. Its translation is CASSYPLGSGNYGYTF.